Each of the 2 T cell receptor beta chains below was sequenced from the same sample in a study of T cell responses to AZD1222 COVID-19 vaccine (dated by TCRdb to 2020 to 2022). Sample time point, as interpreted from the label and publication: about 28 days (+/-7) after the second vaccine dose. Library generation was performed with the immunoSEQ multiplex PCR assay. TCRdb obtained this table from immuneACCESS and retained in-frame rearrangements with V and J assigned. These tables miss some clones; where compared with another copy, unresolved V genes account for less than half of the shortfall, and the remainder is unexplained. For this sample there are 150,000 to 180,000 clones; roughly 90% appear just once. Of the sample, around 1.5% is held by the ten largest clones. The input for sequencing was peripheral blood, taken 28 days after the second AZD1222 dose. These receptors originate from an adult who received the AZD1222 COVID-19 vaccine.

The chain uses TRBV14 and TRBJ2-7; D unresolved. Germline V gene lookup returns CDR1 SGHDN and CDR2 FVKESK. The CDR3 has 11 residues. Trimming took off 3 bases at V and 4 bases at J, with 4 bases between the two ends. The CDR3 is CASSHKYEQYF. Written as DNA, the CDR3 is TGTGCCAGCAGCCATAAGTACGAGCAGTACTTC.

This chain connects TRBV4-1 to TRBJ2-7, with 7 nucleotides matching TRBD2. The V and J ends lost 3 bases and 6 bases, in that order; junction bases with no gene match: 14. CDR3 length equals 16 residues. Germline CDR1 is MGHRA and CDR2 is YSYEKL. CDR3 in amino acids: CASSQKGALAMSEQYF. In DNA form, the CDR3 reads TGCGCCAGCAGCCAGAAAGGAGCACTAGCGATGTCCGAGCAGTACTTC.